These 9 T cell receptor beta chains originate from one sample sequenced in a study of breast tumors, draining lymph nodes, adjacent tissues. TCRdb analysed the multiplex PCR reads with MiXCR anew, one entry per CDR3 protein. The sample has 60,000 to 65,000 distinct CDR3 sequences; roughly 57% are singletons. Source material: breast tumor tissue. Receptors originate from a female donor with breast cancer. Some clones in this sample may be carry-over from other donors' samples.

A note on this clonotype: A read error may account for a junction end that differs from germline. This chain connects TRBV12-5 to TRBJ2-3, with TRBD2 matching 11 bases. Germline CDR1 reads LGHNT; CDR2 reads FRNRAP. The CDR3 sequence is 15 residues long. The CDR3 DNA reads as TGTGCTAGTGGTTCCCCGACTAGCGGGATTACTACGCAGTATTTC. Translation: CASGSPTSGITTQYF. Variable domain in full (rest from reference TRBV12-5 and TRBJ2-3): DARVTQTPRHKVTEMGQEVTMRCQPILGHNTVFWYRQTMMQGLELLAYFRNRAPLDDSGMPKDRFSAEMPDATLATLKIQPSEPRDSAVYFCASGSPTSGITTQYFGPGTRLTVL.

CDR3 region: CASSLVGSKWGDTQYF. Here the CDR3 DNA reads TGTGCCAGCAGCTTAGTCGGGTCCAAATGGGGAGATACGCAGTATTTT. The chain is built from TRBV7-8 and TRBJ2-3, with no clear D. Germline V gene data show CDR1 as SGHVS and CDR2 as FQNEAQ. CDR3 length: 16 residues. V shed 1 base and J shed 5 bases, with 16 bases lying between them.

The CDR3 spells CASRNTGELFF. DNA of the CDR3: TGTGCCAGCAGAAACACCGGGGAGCTGTTTTTT. The V call is TRBV2, the J call TRBJ2-2, with D unresolved. Looked up from germline, CDR1 is SNHLY and CDR2 is FYNNEI. The CDR3 spans 11 residues. Trimming took off 6 bases at V and 2 bases at J, with 1 base between the two ends.

This clonotype appeared many times. The chain couples TRBV4-1 to TRBJ1-2; D gene uncertain. The ends were cut back, 4 bases at V and 0 bases at J, with 12 bases in the middle. This CDR3 has 15 residues. Germline V gene sequence: CDR1 MGHRA, CDR2 YSYEKL. This chain's CDR3 is CASSPTQEANYGYTF. DNA of the CDR3: TGCGCCAGCAGCCCTACTCAGGAAGCTAACTATGGCTACACCTTC.

The chain carries TRBV18 and TRBJ2-7, with D unresolved. The V end lost 2 bases, the J end lost 4 bases, and 15 bases lay between the germline ends. This CDR3 is 15 amino acids long. Germline V gene lookup returns CDR1 KGHSH and CDR2 LQKENI. Here the CDR3 DNA reads TGTGCCAGCTCACCAAGGACGGGCTGGGTTTACGAGCAGTACTTC. Residues: CASSPRTGWVYEQYF.

This clonotype was detected many times. The chain employs TRBV7-2 and TRBJ2-3; D unclear. CDR3 size: 15 residues. Germline CDR1 is SGHTA and CDR2 is FQGNSA. The germline V and J ends were trimmed by 4 bases and 2 bases, with 13 bases remaining between them. CDR3 in DNA: TGTGCCAGCAGCTCCCACACTCGGGCCACAGATACGCAGTATTTT. This translates into CASSSHTRATDTQYF.

The V call is TRBV7-4, the J call TRBJ2-3, with 7 positions matching TRBD1. Per the germline V gene, CDR1 is SGHVT and CDR2 is SQSDAQ. V lost 5 bases, J lost 6 bases, and 11 bases stayed unmatched. The CDR3 runs to 15 residues. The DNA of the CDR3 is TGTGCCAGCAGCCCTGGACAGGTTGGGGTCGATACGCAGTATTTT. This codes for CASSPGQVGVDTQYF.

The V and J genes are TRBV7-2 and TRBJ2-1, with D perhaps matching TRBD2 (5 bases). The germline V gene has CDR1 SGHTA and CDR2 FQGNSA. Trimming left V 5 bases short and J 10 bases short, with 15 bases between. The CDR3 has 13 amino acids. In DNA form, the CDR3 reads TGTGCCAGCAGCGGAGGATGGACCGGGGAGCAGTTCTTC. It yields the protein CASSGGWTGEQFF.

This clonotype is a singleton in its sample. The V and J genes are TRBV6-2 or TRBV6-3 and TRBJ2-3; tentative D call: TRBD2 (5 bases). Germline values: CDR1 MNHEY, CDR2 SVGEGT. CDR3 length: 12 amino acids. V lost 2 bases, J lost 5 bases, and 5 bases lay in between. CDR3 sequence: CASSYEGDTQYF. CDR3 in DNA: TGTGCCAGCAGTTACGAGGGAGATACGCAGTATTTT.